A single sample gave rise to the 27 T cell receptor beta chains below, sequenced in a study of cytomegalovirus exposure and HLA in healthy donors. Assay used: immunoSEQ multiplex PCR; TCRdb lists only in-frame clones, some missing. The table has 71,000 or so clones, approximately 94% seen once; the top ten hold more than 0.8%. Sequenced: PBMCs. These TCRs come from a woman aged 18-29 years in good health and CMV-seronegative.

The chain has TRBV5-6 and TRBJ2-2; 8 bases agree with TRBD2. The ends lost 2 bases at V and 0 bases at J; junction bases unmatched: 6. The CDR3 is made up of 17 amino acids. In germline, CDR1 is SGHDT, CDR2 YYEEEE. This CDR3 reads CASSFYWTSTNTGELFF. The CDR3 nucleotides read TGTGCCAGCAGCTTCTACTGGACTAGCACGAACACCGGGGAGCTGTTTTTT.

The gene calls are TRBV14 and TRBJ2-4; D unresolved. The germline V gene encodes CDR1 SGHDN and CDR2 FVKESK. V was shortened by 1 base and J by 8 bases, with 9 bases between the two germline ends. There are 13 residues in the CDR3. The CDR3 is CASSQVGLDIQYF. As DNA, the CDR3 is TGTGCCAGCAGCCAAGTTGGGCTTGACATTCAGTACTTC.

The V call is TRBV5-6, the J call TRBJ1-1, with D hard to call. Germline CDR1 and CDR2: SGHDT and YYEEEE. The CDR3 runs 15 residues. V was pared by 0 bases and J by 0 bases, with 9 bases between. The CDR3 DNA reads TGTGCCAGCAGCTTGGGGAGGAGGATGAACACTGAAGCTTTCTTT. Protein: CASSLGRRMNTEAFF.

The chain carries TRBV30 and TRBJ1-4; D might be TRBD1 (6 bases). Germline V gene data show CDR1 as GTSNPN and CDR2 as SVGIG (reference sequence). Trimming removed 2 bases at V and 4 bases at J, with 17 bases between. CDR3 length: 16 residues. CDR3 region: CAWSLNRQGHNEKLFF. The CDR3 nucleotides are TGTGCCTGGAGTTTAAACCGCCAGGGGCATAATGAAAAACTGTTTTTT.

The CDR3 DNA is TGCGCCAGCAGCCAAGACAGGCTTTTTCGAGAGACCCAGTACTTC. It yields the protein CASSQDRLFRETQYF. The V and J genes are TRBV4-3 and TRBJ2-5; D gene ambiguous. The germline V and J ends were trimmed by 0 bases and 4 bases, with 12 bases remaining between them. The CDR3 is made up of 15 amino acids. CDR1 LGHNA and CDR2 YSLEER come from the germline V gene.

This chain links TRBV4-1 with TRBJ2-7; 10 positions match TRBD1. Germline V gene data show CDR1 as MGHRA and CDR2 as YSYEKL. J was trimmed by 6 bases and V by 4 bases; bases with no gene match: 9. The CDR3 is 15 residues long. Here the CDR3 reads CASSLSPGQGSEQYF. Written as DNA, the CDR3 is TGCGCCAGCAGCCTTTCCCCGGGACAGGGGTCCGAGCAGTACTTC.

This chain connects TRBV2 to TRBJ1-2; 9 bases line up with TRBD1. Trimming took 6 bases from V and 6 from J; bases not matched to a gene: 5. The CDR3 sequence is 13 residues long. Germline CDR1 reads SNHLY; CDR2 reads FYNNEI. CDR3 residues: CASSTGGENGYTF. The DNA of the CDR3 is TGTGCCAGCAGCACAGGGGGCGAGAATGGCTACACCTTC.

The chain recombines TRBV29-1 with TRBJ2-1; D ambiguous. CDR1 and CDR2 from the germline V gene are SQVTM and ANQGSEA. This CDR3 is 11 amino acids long. V lost 7 bases and J 1 base, leaving 5 bases between the germline ends. The DNA for the CDR3 is TGCAGCGGAGAATCCTACAATGAGCAGTTCTTC. It yields the protein CSGESYNEQFF.

The rearrangement joins TRBV11-2 to TRBJ1-2, with D maybe TRBD1 (6 bases). The CDR3 spans 14 residues. V lost 6 bases to trimming and J lost 7 bases, with 18 bases between them. CDR1 and CDR2 from the germline V gene are SGHAT and FQNNGV. Written as DNA, the CDR3 is TGTGCCAGCAGTTCTATCACAGGGTCGGCTGGCTACACCTTC. It codes for CASSSITGSAGYTF. The full variable domain, in which reference TRBV11-2 and TRBJ1-2 provide the parts outside the CDR3, is EAGVAQSPRYKIIEKRQSVAFWCNPISGHATLYWYQQILGQGPKLLIQFQNNGVVDDSQLPKDRFSAERLKGVDSTLKIQPAKLEDSAVYLCASSSITGSAGYTFGSGTRLTVV.

The chain recombines TRBV6-1 with TRBJ2-3; possible D gene TRBD2, 5 bases. CDR1 MNHNS and CDR2 SASEGT come from the germline V gene. Trimming cost V 0 bases and J 4 bases, with 11 bases left between them. The CDR3 is 15 amino acids. The DNA of the CDR3 is TGTGCCAGCAGTGAAGCAATTGGTAGCGCAGATACGCAGTATTTT. It codes for CASSEAIGSADTQYF.

The chain has TRBV7-3 and TRBJ2-7; 8 bases are shared with TRBD2. V shed 5 bases, J shed 7 bases, and the junction held 16 bases outside the gene matches. The germline CDR1 and CDR2 sequences are SGHTA and FQGTGA. The CDR3 consists of 16 residues. CDR3 sequence reads: CASSPSVSGGLGEQYF. CDR3 nucleotides: TGTGCCAGCAGCCCCTCAGTCAGCGGGGGCCTGGGGGAGCAGTACTTC.

The V and J genes are TRBV4-2 and TRBJ1-3; perhaps TRBD1 as D (5 bases). Deletions cut 3 bases from V and 2 bases from J, with 11 bases between. This CDR3 spans 15 amino acids. CDR1 LGHNA and CDR2 YNFKEQ come from the germline V gene. The CDR3 nucleotides are TGTGCCAGCAGCCAGCAGGCGGGGGCTGGAAACACCATATATTTT. This translates into CASSQQAGAGNTIYF.

The chain is built from TRBV6-5 and TRBJ2-7; D is uncertain. The CDR3 consists of 15 residues. Germline CDR1 and CDR2: MNHEY and SVGAGI. V lost 0 bases to trimming and J lost 3 bases, with 12 bases between them. The CDR3, as DNA: TGTGCCAGCAGTTACTCGAATTTGAGGTTCTACGAGCAGTACTTC. Its translation is CASSYSNLRFYEQYF.

The chain employs TRBV7-8 and TRBJ2-1; tentatively, D is TRBD1 (6 bases). CDR1 is SGHVS and CDR2 is FQNEAQ in the germline V gene. CDR3 size: 22 residues. V gave up 1 base and J gave up 3 bases, with 31 bases separating them. In nucleotides, the CDR3 is TGTGCCAGCAGCTTAGGTTCGTTGGGCACTTTGCGCAACAGGGATCTCTACAATGAGCAGTTCTTC. Translation gives CASSLGSLGTLRNRDLYNEQFF. The variable domain in full, with the rest retrieved from reference TRBV7-8 and TRBJ2-1, is GAGVSQSPRYKVAKRGQDVALRCDPISGHVSLFWYQQALGQGPEFLTYFQNEAQLDKSGLPSDRFFAERPEGSVSTLKIQRTQQEDSAVYLCASSLGSLGTLRNRDLYNEQFFGPGTRLTVL.

The CDR3 DNA reads TGTGCCAGCAGTTCCCCAGGGACTAGCTATACGGATACGCAGTATTTT. Translated, it gives CASSSPGTSYTDTQYF. V and J are TRBV28 and TRBJ2-3; 9 bases are shared with TRBD2. CDR3 length: 16 residues. CDR1 and CDR2 (germline): MDHEN, SYDVKM. The V gene end was trimmed by 4 bases and the J gene end by 6 bases; junction bases not matched to a gene: 11.

This chain uses TRBV5-5 with TRBJ2-7; TRBD2 agrees at 10 bases. With V trimmed by 1 base and J by 5 bases, 6 bases remained unmatched. The CDR3 contains 15 residues. CDR1 is SGHKS, CDR2 YYEKEE, per germline (reference sequence). The DNA of the CDR3 is TGTGCCAGCAGCTTGTTAAATCTAGCGGGGGACGAGCAGTACTTC. It codes for CASSLLNLAGDEQYF.

The rearrangement uses TRBV27 and TRBJ1-5; the D gene is possibly TRBD1 (6 bases). The germline V and J ends were trimmed by 6 bases and 7 bases, with 13 bases remaining between them. CDR1 is MNHEY and CDR2 is SMNVEV in the germline V gene (reference sequence). CDR3 length equals 13 residues. CDR3 residues: CASSQGWRQPQHF. The CDR3 DNA reads as TGTGCCAGCAGCCAGGGGTGGAGACAGCCCCAGCATTTT.

The V and J genes are TRBV11-1 and TRBJ2-7; the match to TRBD2 covers 8 bases. CDR1 and CDR2 (germline): SGHAT, FQDESV (reference sequence). Trimming removed 0 bases from V and 3 bases from J; junction bases left unmatched: 7. The length of the CDR3 is 16 residues. The CDR3 spells CASSLAPGLAGYEQYF. The CDR3 DNA is TGTGCCAGCAGCTTAGCGCCAGGGCTAGCGGGCTACGAGCAGTACTTC. The entire variable domain, with the rest obtained from reference TRBV11-1 and TRBJ2-7, is as follows: EAEVAQSPRYKITEKSQAVAFWCDPISGHATLYWYRQILGQGPELLVQFQDESVVDDSQLPKDRFSAERLKGVDSTLKIQPAELGDSAMYLCASSLAPGLAGYEQYFGPGTRLTVT.

With regard to this clone: Other DNA sequences of this sample code for an identical CDR3. The CDR3 nucleotides are TGTGCCAGCAGCTCCCCCGGGGATACGCAGTATTTT. Amino acid sequence: CASSSPGDTQYF. The chain employs TRBV7-2 and TRBJ2-3; D unresolved. With 4 bases removed from V and 6 bases from J, the gap between germline ends came to 8 bases. CDR1 SGHTA and CDR2 FQGNSA come from the germline V gene. CDR3 length equals 12 residues.

This rearrangement joins TRBV27 to TRBJ2-7; no clear D. The germline V gene encodes CDR1 MNHEY and CDR2 SMNVEV (reference sequence). The germline V and J ends were trimmed by 5 bases and 6 bases, with 11 bases remaining between them. This CDR3 has 12 residues. The CDR3 DNA is TGTGCCAGCAGTCCCACCTCTAGCGAGCAGTACTTC. Amino acids: CASSPTSSEQYF.

The chain combines TRBV9 with TRBJ2-1; 14 bases match TRBD2. The germline CDR1 and CDR2 sequences are SGDLS and YYNGEE. The CDR3 has 17 amino acids. J gave up 8 bases and V 4 bases, and 11 bases lay outside the gene matches. The CDR3 is CASSTGTSGRGRHEQFF. As DNA, the CDR3 is TGTGCCAGCAGCACCGGGACTAGCGGGAGAGGTAGGCATGAGCAGTTCTTC.

V is TRBV7-2 and J is TRBJ2-2; TRBD1 is a possible D gene (5 bases). The germline V gene encodes CDR1 SGHTA and CDR2 FQGNSA. The CDR3 covers 14 residues. Trimming shortened V by 6 bases and J by 3 bases, and 11 bases separated the two germline ends. The CDR3 nucleotides are TGTGCCAGCAGGTCACAGGTGTACACCGGGGAGCTGTTTTTT. This sequence encodes CASRSQVYTGELFF.

The rearrangement links TRBV6-5 to TRBJ1-6; D unresolved. Germline loops: CDR1 MNHEY, CDR2 SVGAGI. V lost 2 bases, J lost 3 bases, and 8 bases lay in between. The CDR3 has 15 residues. DNA for the CDR3: TGTGCCAGCAGTTACACAAGTTACTATAATTCACCCCTCCACTTT. It specifies CASSYTSYYNSPLHF.

This chain connects TRBV5-6 to TRBJ1-2; TRBD1 matches 7 bases. CDR1 is SGHDT and CDR2 is YYEEEE in the germline V gene. The trim removed 4 bases at V and 3 bases at J, leaving 6 bases unmatched. This CDR3 comprises 14 residues. The CDR3 protein is CASSPQGLYYGYTF. The CDR3 region has the DNA TGTGCCAGCAGCCCACAGGGGCTTTACTATGGCTACACCTTC.

The rearrangement links TRBV19 to TRBJ2-6; no definite D call. V shed 4 bases and J shed 0 bases, with 4 bases lying between them. There are 14 residues in the CDR3. The germline V gene has CDR1 LNHDA and CDR2 SQIVND (reference sequence). CDR3: CASSTYSGANVLTF. The CDR3 bases are TGTGCCAGTAGTACGTACTCTGGGGCCAACGTCCTGACTTTC.

The chain links TRBV9 to TRBJ2-2; no reliable D call. Trimming took off 3 bases at V and 5 bases at J, with 8 bases between the two ends. The germline CDR1 and CDR2 sequences are SGDLS and YYNGEE. There are 13 residues in the CDR3. This CDR3 is CASSAPVTGELFF. CDR3 sequence (DNA): TGTGCCAGCAGCGCCCCCGTTACCGGGGAGCTGTTTTTT.

This chain uses TRBV28 with TRBJ2-7; 7 nucleotides align to TRBD2. CDR1 and CDR2 (germline): MDHEN, SYDVKM. Losses at the gene ends were 6 bases for V and 3 bases for J; bases not matched to a gene: 5. The length of the CDR3 is 13 residues. Written as DNA, the CDR3 is TGTGCCAGCAGCCCCCTAGCGGTCTACGAGCAGTACTTC. Protein: CASSPLAVYEQYF.